This record looks at one T cell receptor beta chain sequence and its context. Its antigen is currently unknown. The sample comes from a study of cytomegalovirus exposure and HLA in healthy donors. PCR involved 60 Vbeta and 13 Jbeta primers. As originally analysed: In a later analysis, the count reached tens of millions of unique TCR beta chains, with 8.5 million to 14 million shared. Clones were sequenced by immunoSEQ multiplex PCR, and TCRdb holds only the in-frame ones, with some missing. That table gives V, J and clone size, and the DNA gave D and trimming. The table records some 65,000 clones, less than 70% of them present only once. J was trimmed by 3 bases and V by 5 bases; bases with no gene match: 11. The CDR3 runs to 18 residues. From germline, CDR1 is MGHDK and CDR2 SYGVNS. Study-wide points: In all likelihood, a cluster of highly shared sequence variants was a sequencing artifact.

The sequence was obtained from a woman aged 25 to 39 in good health and CMV-seronegative. This chain connects TRBV25-1 to TRBJ2-6; 9 bases line up with TRBD1. Sequencing used PBMCs. CDR3 region: CASSLGQGSSYGANVLTF. The CDR3 DNA reads TGTGCCAGCAGTCTCGGACAGGGGTCGTCCTATGGGGCCAACGTCCTGACTTTC.